This is a list of T cell receptor beta chains from one sample in a study of regulatory T cells in long-lasting Graves disease. Via MiXCR, TCRdb re-called the multiplex PCR reads, giving one row per CDR3 protein. The data hold approximately 440,000 distinct CDR3 sequences, with 20% to 30% observed a single time. The sample in question was peripheral blood mononuclear cells (PBMCs), obtained when the disease was refractory, from a patient treated with antithyroid drugs. Receptors originate from a female donor with Graves disease. CDR3s include the opening cysteine and the closing phenylalanine or tryptophan. The order of the fields is clone size, D gene, CDR3 length, V gene, J gene, CDR3 protein, CDR3 DNA. A D gene is named only where the DNA matches it firmly. Not every row has a clone size; where given, it reads once, few, many or a size class.

many	TRBD2	15	TRBV7-2	TRBJ2-7	CASSSDWAGGYEQYF	TGTGCCAGCAGCTCGGATTGGGCGGGGGGCTACGAGCAGTACTTC
many	TRBD2	15	TRBV12-3/TRBV12-4	TRBJ2-5	CASSSKRGGEETQYF	TGTGCCAGCAGCAGCAAGCGCGGGGGAGAAGAGACCCAGTACTTC
few	TRBD2	12	TRBV7-3	TRBJ2-3	CASSPGGDTQYF	TGTGCCAGCTCCCCGGGGGGAGATACGCAGTATTTT
many	.	14	TRBV28	TRBJ2-7	CASSLSTVTYEQYF	TGTGCCAGCAGTTTAAGTACGGTTACCTACGAGCAGTACTTC
many	TRBD1	14	TRBV2	TRBJ1-1	CARGTGLMGTEAFF	TGTGCCAGGGGGACAGGGTTAATGGGCACTGAAGCTTTCTTT
.	.	14	TRBV5-1	TRBJ2-7	CASSLASDRSDQYF	TGCGCCAGCAGCTTGGCCTCAGACAGGTCGGATCAGTACTTC
many	TRBD2	15	TRBV11-2	TRBJ2-7	CASSGRTSGSYEQYF	TGTGCCAGCAGCGGAAGGACTAGCGGGAGCTACGAGCAGTACTTC
few	.	14	TRBV7-9	TRBJ1-2	CASSERGDLDGYTF	TGTGCCAGCAGCGAGAGGGGGGATTTGGATGGCTACACCTTC
many	.	12	TRBV6-1	TRBJ2-5	CASKAPAETQYF	TGTGCCAGCAAGGCTCCCGCGGAGACCCAGTACTTC
.	.	13	TRBV3-1	TRBJ2-1	CASSQTSGTEQFF	TGTGCCAGCAGCCAAACTTCCGGGACAGAGCAGTTCTTC
.	TRBD1	15	TRBV7-2	TRBJ2-5	CASSSDRGWGETQYF	TGTGCCAGCAGTTCCGACAGGGGCTGGGGAGAGACCCAGTACTTC
.	.	16	TRBV20-1	TRBJ2-3	CSARDRRKASTDTQYF	TGCAGTGCTAGAGATCGGCGTAAAGCTAGCACAGATACGCAGTATTTT
.	.	19	TRBV7-9	TRBJ1-3	CASSRDTSSPENSRNTIYF	TGTGCCAGCAGTCGAGACACAAGCTCCCCGGAAAACTCTAGAAACACCATATATTTT
few	.	13	TRBV19	TRBJ1-4	CASSISLNEKLFF	TGTGCCAGTAGTATAAGTCTTAATGAAAAACTGTTTTTT
.	TRBD1	14	TRBV6-9	TRBJ1-2	CASSSADRDGGYTF	TGTGCCAGCAGTTCAGCCGACAGGGATGGCGGCTACACCTTC
.	TRBD1	18	TRBV7-2	TRBJ2-7	CASSLGGRAATGAYEQYF	TGTGCCAGCAGCTTAGGTGGTAGAGCGGCTACAGGGGCCTACGAGCAGTACTTC
.	.	15	TRBV24-1	TRBJ2-2	CATSDLLQNTGELFF	TGTGCCACCAGTGATTTGTTACAGAACACCGGGGAGCTGTTTTTT
.	.	12	TRBV20-1	TRBJ2-5	CSAGSLGETQYF	TGCAGTGCTGGAAGTTTGGGAGAGACCCAGTACTTC
.	TRBD1	13	TRBV30	TRBJ2-5	CAWDRGEGKTQYF	TGTGCCTGGGACAGGGGAGAAGGGAAGACCCAGTACTTC
many	.	14	TRBV7-6	TRBJ2-7	CASSPRDTSYEQYF	TGTGCCAGCAGCCCGCGGGACACCTCTTACGAGCAGTACTTC
.	.	15	TRBV20-1	TRBJ2-4	CSAMDARTLENIQYF	TGCAGTGCAATGGACGCCCGTACTCTGGAAAACATTCAGTACTTC
.	.	16	TRBV7-2	TRBJ1-5	CASSAMRGHPNQPQHF	TGTGCCAGCAGCGCAATGCGTGGTCACCCTAATCAGCCCCAGCATTTT
once	.	14	TRBV2	TRBJ2-1	CASSDRQSYNEQFF	TGTGCCAGCAGTGACAGGCAATCCTACAATGAGCAGTTCTTC
.	TRBD1	15	TRBV20-1	TRBJ2-7	CSARGSQGFTYEQYF	TGCAGTGCTAGAGGCTCACAGGGGTTTACTTACGAGCAGTACTTC
.	TRBD2	17	TRBV7-2	TRBJ2-3	CASSSTPFSGRADTQYF	TGTGCCAGCAGCTCCACCCCCTTTAGCGGGAGAGCAGATACGCAGTATTTT
.	.	14	TRBV7-9	TRBJ1-4	CASSLVRSDEKLFF	TGTGCCAGCAGCTTAGTGCGCAGTGATGAAAAACTGTTTTTT
few	.	15	TRBV5-1	TRBJ1-1	CASSLERTGRTEAFF	TGCGCCAGCAGCTTGGAAAGGACGGGTCGGACTGAAGCTTTCTTT
.	.	16	TRBV6-1	TRBJ1-1	CASSTEVTVLDTEAFF	TGTGCCAGCAGTACCGAAGTGACAGTACTTGACACTGAAGCTTTCTTT
.	.	15	TRBV4-1	TRBJ1-1	CASSHRTVRNTEAFF	TGCGCCAGCAGCCACCGGACAGTACGGAACACTGAAGCTTTCTTT